This T cell receptor beta chain was obtained from a study of T-cell memory formation after mild COVID-19. Findings and caveats of the study: Second-wave clones peaking on day 37 lacked confirmed SARS-CoV-2 specificity. Day 15 to 85 contractors were CD4/CD8 balanced; later expanders leaned CD4+. Some clones that responded were present in memory (sampled pre-infection), which suggests cross-reactive memory joined.

In TCRdb, the 5' RACE reads were re-called with MiXCR into one record per CDR3 protein. This table has hundreds of thousands of distinct CDR3 sequences, more than 20% appearing once. This CDR3 contains 13 residues. Between the trimmed V and J ends, which lost 2 bases and 0 bases, there was a span of 4 bases. Germline-derived CDR1 and CDR2 are SGHDN and FVKESK. As concerns this clonotype: Its antigen is unknown.

This TCR came from an adult woman who had mild COVID-19 (a few samples of this study predate the infection). Cell type and time point are not known. This chain joins TRBV14 and TRBJ1-1; no clear D. The sequencing input was PBMCs or a T cell subset sorted from them (not recorded which). The CDR3 nucleotides read TGTGCCAGCAGCCAATATATGAACACTGAAGCTTTCTTT. Its translation is CASSQYMNTEAFF.